This T cell receptor (beta chain) is from a study of blood T cells in healthy people across ages. Whole-study results and caveats: Considered underestimates were the diversity estimates obtained from one million T cells.

A second PCR of roughly 6 to 12 cycles used a sample-barcoded 5' primer and a J-beta primer mix. Using its own MiXCR run on the 5' RACE reads, TCRdb lists one record per CDR3 protein. The sample contains roughly 2 million distinct CDR3 sequences, 49% of which appear only once. A few counts support this clonotype. The antigen is unknown. Sequences were obtained from blood. The source is a woman in her thirties or forties in good health.

The CDR3 nucleotides are TGCGCCAGCAGCCAAGAATCGGGACTAGCGGGTTCCTATACTAGCACAGATACGCAGTATTTT. Residues: CASSQESGLAGSYTSTDTQYF. The gene calls are TRBV4-3 and TRBJ2-3; 12 bases fit TRBD2. CDR1 and CDR2 (germline): LGHNA, YSLEER. With V trimmed by 0 bases and J by 0 bases, 13 bases remained unmatched. The CDR3 has 21 residues.